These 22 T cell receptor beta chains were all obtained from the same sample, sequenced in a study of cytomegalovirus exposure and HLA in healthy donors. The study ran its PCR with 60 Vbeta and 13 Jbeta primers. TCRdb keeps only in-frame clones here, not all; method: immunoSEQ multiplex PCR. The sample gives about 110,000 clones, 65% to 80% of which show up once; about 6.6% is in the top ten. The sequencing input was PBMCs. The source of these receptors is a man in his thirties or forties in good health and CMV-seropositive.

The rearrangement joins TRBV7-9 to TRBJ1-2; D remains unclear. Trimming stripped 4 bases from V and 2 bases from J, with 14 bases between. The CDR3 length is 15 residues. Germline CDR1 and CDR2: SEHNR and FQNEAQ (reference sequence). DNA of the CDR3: TGTGCCAGCAGCTCTGGGCATCCTTTCAACTATGGCTACACCTTC. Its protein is CASSSGHPFNYGYTF. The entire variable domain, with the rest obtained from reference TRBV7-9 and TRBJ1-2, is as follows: DTGVSQNPRHKITKRGQNVTFRCDPISEHNRLYWYRQTLGQGPEFLTYFQNEAQLEKSRLLSDRFSAERPKGSFSTLEIQRTEQGDSAMYLCASSSGHPFNYGYTFGSGTRLTVV.

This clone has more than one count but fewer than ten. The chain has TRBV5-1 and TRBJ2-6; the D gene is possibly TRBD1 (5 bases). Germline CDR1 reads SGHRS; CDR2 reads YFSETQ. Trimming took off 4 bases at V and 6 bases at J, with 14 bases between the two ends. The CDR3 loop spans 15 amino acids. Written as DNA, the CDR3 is TGCGCCAGCAGCCCATCCCAGGGCGAGGCCAACGTCCTGACTTTC. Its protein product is CASSPSQGEANVLTF.

DNA for the CDR3: TGTGCCAGTAGTAGGGCTAGCGGGGGGGCCACCGGGGAGCTGTTTTTT. It codes for CASSRASGGATGELFF. J is TRBJ2-2 and V is TRBV19; 12 bases map to TRBD2. Losses at the gene ends were 4 bases for V and 4 bases for J; bases not matched to a gene: 4. CDR1 LNHDA and CDR2 SQIVND come from the germline V gene (reference sequence). The CDR3 loop spans 16 amino acids.

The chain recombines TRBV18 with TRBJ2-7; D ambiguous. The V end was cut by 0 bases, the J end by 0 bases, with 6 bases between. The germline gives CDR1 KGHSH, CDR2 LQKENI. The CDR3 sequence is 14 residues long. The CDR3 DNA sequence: TGTGCCAGCTCACCACCGGGCGTCTCCTACGAGCAGTACTTC. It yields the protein CASSPPGVSYEQYF.

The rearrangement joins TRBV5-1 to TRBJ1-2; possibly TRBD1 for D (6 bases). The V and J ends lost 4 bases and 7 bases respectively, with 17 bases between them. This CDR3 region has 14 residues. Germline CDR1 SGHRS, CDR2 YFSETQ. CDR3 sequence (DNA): TGCGCCAGCAGCCAAGGACAGTATGTGGGTGGCTACACCTTC. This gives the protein CASSQGQYVGGYTF.

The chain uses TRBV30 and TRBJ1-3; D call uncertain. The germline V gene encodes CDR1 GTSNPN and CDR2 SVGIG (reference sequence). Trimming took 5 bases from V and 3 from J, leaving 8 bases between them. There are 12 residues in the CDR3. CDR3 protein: CAWSRSGNTIYF. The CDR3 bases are TGTGCCTGGTCCAGAAGTGGAAACACCATATATTTT.

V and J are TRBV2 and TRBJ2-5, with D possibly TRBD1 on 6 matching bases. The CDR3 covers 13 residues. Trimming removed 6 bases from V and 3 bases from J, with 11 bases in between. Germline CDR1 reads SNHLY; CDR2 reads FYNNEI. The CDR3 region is CASSDRTEETQYF. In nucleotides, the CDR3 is TGTGCCAGCAGCGACAGGACGGAAGAGACCCAGTACTTC. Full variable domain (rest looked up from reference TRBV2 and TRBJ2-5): EPEVTQTPSHQVTQMGQEVILRCVPISNHLYFYWYRQILGQKVEFLVSFYNNEISEKSEIFDDQFSVERPDGSNFTLKIRSTKLEDSAMYFCASSDRTEETQYFGPGTRLLVL.

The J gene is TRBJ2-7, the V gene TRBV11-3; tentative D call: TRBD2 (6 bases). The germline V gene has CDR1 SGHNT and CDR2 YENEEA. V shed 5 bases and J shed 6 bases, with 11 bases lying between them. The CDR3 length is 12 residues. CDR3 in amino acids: CASSHTEGEQYF. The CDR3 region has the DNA TGTGCCAGCAGCCACACGGAGGGCGAGCAGTACTTC.

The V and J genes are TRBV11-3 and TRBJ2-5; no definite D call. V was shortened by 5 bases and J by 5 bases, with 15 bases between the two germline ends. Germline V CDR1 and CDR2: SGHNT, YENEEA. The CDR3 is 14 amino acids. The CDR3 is CASSIDLQRETQYF. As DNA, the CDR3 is TGTGCCAGCAGCATTGACTTGCAACGGGAGACCCAGTACTTC.

In DNA, the CDR3 is TGTGCCAGCAGTTCTAGCGGGGTCGCGGGAGAGACCCAGTACTTC. Its translation is CASSSSGVAGETQYF. This chain links TRBV2 with TRBJ2-5; TRBD2 aligns across 9 bases. From germline, CDR1 is SNHLY and CDR2 FYNNEI. The ends lost 5 bases at V and 4 bases at J; junction bases unmatched: 8. The CDR3 contains 15 residues.

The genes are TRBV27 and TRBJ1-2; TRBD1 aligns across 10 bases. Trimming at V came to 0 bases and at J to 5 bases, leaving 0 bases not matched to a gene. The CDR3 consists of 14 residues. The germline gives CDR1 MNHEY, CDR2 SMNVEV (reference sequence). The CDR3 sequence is CASSLSGQGYGYTF. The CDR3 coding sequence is TGTGCCAGCAGTTTATCGGGACAGGGGTATGGCTACACCTTC.

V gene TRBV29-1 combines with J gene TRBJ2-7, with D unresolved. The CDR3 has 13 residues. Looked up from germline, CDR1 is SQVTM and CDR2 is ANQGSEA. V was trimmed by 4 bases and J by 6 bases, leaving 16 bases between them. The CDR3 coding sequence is TGCAGCGTTGCCCCCCCGCTTACGGGCGAGCAGTACTTC. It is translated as CSVAPPLTGEQYF.

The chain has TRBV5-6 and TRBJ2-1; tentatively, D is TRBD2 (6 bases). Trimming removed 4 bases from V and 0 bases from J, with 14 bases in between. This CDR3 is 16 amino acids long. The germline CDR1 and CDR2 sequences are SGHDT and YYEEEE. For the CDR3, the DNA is TGTGCCAGCAGCCCGGAGGGGCCAAGCTCCTACAATGAGCAGTTCTTC. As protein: CASSPEGPSSYNEQFF.

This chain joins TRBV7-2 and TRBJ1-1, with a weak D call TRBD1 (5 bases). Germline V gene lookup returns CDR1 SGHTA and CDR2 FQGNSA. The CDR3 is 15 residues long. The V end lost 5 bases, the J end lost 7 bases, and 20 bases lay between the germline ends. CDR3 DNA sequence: TGTGCCAGCAGCCTGGGGGGGAAGGGGACTAATGAAGCTTTCTTT. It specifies CASSLGGKGTNEAFF.

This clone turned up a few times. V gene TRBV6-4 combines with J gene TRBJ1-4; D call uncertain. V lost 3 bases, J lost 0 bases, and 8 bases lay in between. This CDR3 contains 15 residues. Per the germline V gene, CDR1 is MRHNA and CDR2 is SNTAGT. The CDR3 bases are TGTGCCAGCAGTGAAGGAGTTGCAACTAATGAAAAACTGTTTTTT. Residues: CASSEGVATNEKLFF.

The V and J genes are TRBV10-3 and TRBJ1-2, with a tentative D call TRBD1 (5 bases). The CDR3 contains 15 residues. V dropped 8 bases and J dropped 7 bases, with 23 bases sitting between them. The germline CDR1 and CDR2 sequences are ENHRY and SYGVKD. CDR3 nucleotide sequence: TGTGCCATCGGGGAGGACATAACCTTGGGGACTGGCTACACCTTC. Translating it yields CAIGEDITLGTGYTF.

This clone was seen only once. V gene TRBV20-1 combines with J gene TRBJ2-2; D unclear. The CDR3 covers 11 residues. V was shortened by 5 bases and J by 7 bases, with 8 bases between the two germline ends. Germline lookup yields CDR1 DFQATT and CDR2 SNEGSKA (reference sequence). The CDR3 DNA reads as TGCAGTGCTGGTGGCGGCGGGGAGCTGTTTTTT. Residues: CSAGGGGELFF.

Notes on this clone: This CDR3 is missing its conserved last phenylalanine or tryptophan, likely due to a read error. The CDR3 nucleotides are TGCGCCAGCAGCCAAGAACGCACCCCGGGGGGCAACTCTGGGGCCAACGTCCTGACTCTC. This sequence encodes CASSQERTPGGNSGANVLTL. The gene calls are TRBV4-3 and TRBJ2-6; TRBD2 might be the D (7 bases). CDR3 length equals 20 residues. CDR1 is LGHNA, CDR2 YSLEER, per germline. Trimming shortened V by 0 bases and J by 0 bases, and 18 bases separated the two germline ends.

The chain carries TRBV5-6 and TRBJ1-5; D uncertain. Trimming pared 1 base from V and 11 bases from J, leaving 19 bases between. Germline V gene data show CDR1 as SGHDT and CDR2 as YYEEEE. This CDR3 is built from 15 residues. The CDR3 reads CASSLSSVPPFSQHF. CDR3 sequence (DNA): TGTGCCAGCAGCTTGTCGTCGGTGCCGCCATTTTCCCAGCATTTT.

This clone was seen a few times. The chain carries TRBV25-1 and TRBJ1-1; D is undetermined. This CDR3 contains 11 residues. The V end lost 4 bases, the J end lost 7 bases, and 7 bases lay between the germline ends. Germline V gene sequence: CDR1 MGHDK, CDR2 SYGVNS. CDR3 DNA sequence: TGTGCCAGCAGTGCCTACAGTGAAGCTTTCTTT. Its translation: CASSAYSEAFF.

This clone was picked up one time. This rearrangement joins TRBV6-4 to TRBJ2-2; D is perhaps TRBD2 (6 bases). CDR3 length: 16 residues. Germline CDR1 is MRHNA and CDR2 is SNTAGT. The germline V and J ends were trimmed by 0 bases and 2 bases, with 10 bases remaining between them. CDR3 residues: CASSDSIGTNTGELFF. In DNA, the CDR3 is TGTGCCAGCAGTGACTCAATAGGGACTAACACCGGGGAGCTGTTTTTT.

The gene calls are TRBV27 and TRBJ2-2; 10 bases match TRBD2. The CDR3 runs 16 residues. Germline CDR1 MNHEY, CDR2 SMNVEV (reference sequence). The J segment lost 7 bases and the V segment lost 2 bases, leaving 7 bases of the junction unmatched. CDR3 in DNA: TGTGCCAGCAGTTTAATCGGGACTAGCGTGTACGGGGAGCTGTTTTTT. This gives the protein CASSLIGTSVYGELFF.